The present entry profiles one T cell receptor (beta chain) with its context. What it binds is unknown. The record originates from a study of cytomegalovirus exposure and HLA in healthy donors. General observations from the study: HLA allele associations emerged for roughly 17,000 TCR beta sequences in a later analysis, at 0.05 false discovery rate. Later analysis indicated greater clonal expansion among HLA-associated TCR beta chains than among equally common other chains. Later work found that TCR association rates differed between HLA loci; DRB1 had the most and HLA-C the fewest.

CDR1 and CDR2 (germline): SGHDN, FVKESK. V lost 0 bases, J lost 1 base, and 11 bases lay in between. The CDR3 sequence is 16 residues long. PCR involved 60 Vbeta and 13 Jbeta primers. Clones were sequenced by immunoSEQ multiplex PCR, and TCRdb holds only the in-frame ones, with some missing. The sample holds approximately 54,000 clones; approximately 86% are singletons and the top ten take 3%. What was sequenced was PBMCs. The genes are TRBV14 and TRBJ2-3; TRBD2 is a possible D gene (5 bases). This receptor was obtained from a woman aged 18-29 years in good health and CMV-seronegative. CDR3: CASSQDRRGRTDTQYF. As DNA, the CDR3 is TGTGCCAGCAGCCAAGATCGCCGGGGTCGCACAGATACGCAGTATTTT.